This TCR beta chain comes out of a study of human T cells and chemical hapten exposure. Study conclusions and caveats: Versus controls, expanded TCRs had significantly more large CDR3 similarity clusters.

Many counts were recorded for this clonotype. What it recognizes is unknown. Regarding time point: patch test 1, 2 weeks after DPC sensitization. Noted treatment: therapeutic diphenylcyclopropenone sensitization with weekly scalp DPC. Each CDR3 protein gets one entry after TCRdb re-called the RACE reads with MiXCR. The sample has about 110,000 distinct CDR3 sequences, about 11% seen once. The specimen comprised whole blood, sampled in connection with sensitization to the hapten diphenylcyclopropenone (DPC). This receptor was obtained from a middle-aged woman with alopecia areata. Some clones in this sample may be carry-over from other donors' samples.

The CDR3 DNA follows: TGTGCCAGCAGTGAAGCCCGAGGGGCCCCAGATACGCAGTATTTT. Translated: CASSEARGAPDTQYF. The V and J genes are TRBV25-1 and TRBJ2-3; D could derive from TRBD1 or TRBD2 (5 bases each). CDR3 length: 15 amino acids. Trimming left V 2 bases short and J 4 bases short, with 13 bases between. Germline V CDR1 and CDR2: MGHDK, SYGVNS.